This T cell receptor beta chain originates from a study of blood T cell repertoires in COVID-19. Study in general: Spain, Italy and the United States supplied samples that represented acute and convalescent COVID-19. Nucleic acid was either cDNA or gDNA, and it came from T cells, B-cell-depleted T cells, or PBMCs.

Germline V gene lookup returns CDR1 SQVTM and CDR2 ANQGSEA. CDR3 length: 13 amino acids. The V and J ends lost 6 bases and 7 bases respectively, with 13 bases between them. Per the study methods: Reference gene primer amplification yielded estimated nucleated cell counts. Profiled with immunoSEQ multiplex PCR; TCRdb holds only in-frame clones, not every one. V and J calls and clone size are those listed in that table; D and trimming were worked out from the DNA. The repertoire holds 150,000 to 180,000 clones, 65% to 90% seen once, with about 8.9% in the top ten. Sequencing was performed on peripheral blood. This chain connects TRBV29-1 to TRBJ1-6; the D gene is possibly TRBD1 (5 bases). The receptor was derived from a woman aged 50 to 65 with acute or convalescent COVID-19. DNA of the CDR3: TGCAGCGTCGGGGACGGGGGGAATTCACCCCTCCACTTT. Protein: CSVGDGGNSPLHF.